The 24 T cell receptor beta chains given below trace back to one sample, sequenced in a study of T cells after yellow fever vaccination. MiXCR, applied by TCRdb to the 5' RACE reads, yields one record per CDR3 protein. Of around 350,000 distinct CDR3 sequences in the sample, around a tenth were seen once. The source material was PBMCs, sampled on the day of the first yellow fever vaccination. The receptor set was obtained from a man aged 18 to 30 who received the YFV17D yellow fever vaccine.

J is TRBJ2-1 and V is TRBV20-1; 7 bases match TRBD1. CDR3 size: 11 residues. J was trimmed by 5 bases and V by 8 bases; bases with no gene match: 3. Germline V gives CDR1 DFQATT, CDR2 SNEGSKA (reference sequence). CDR3 DNA sequence: TGCAGTTTGGACAGGAACAATGAGCAGTTCTTC. This translates into CSLDRNNEQFF.

V is TRBV29-1 and J is TRBJ2-5; TRBD1 aligns across 9 bases. Germline trimming cut 7 bases from V and 5 bases from J; bases unmatched to any gene: 14. The CDR3 covers 15 residues. The germline CDR1 and CDR2 sequences are SQVTM and ANQGSEA. The CDR3 reads CSAVPGQGLSETQYF. The CDR3 region has the DNA TGCAGCGCCGTACCGGGACAGGGATTGAGCGAGACCCAGTACTTC.

The chain joins TRBV25-1 to TRBJ2-7; the match to TRBD1 covers 9 bases. Germline V gene lookup returns CDR1 MGHDK and CDR2 SYGVNS. The CDR3 spans 16 residues. The V and J ends lost 3 bases and 5 bases, in that order; junction bases with no gene match: 11. The CDR3 nucleotides are TGTGCCAGCAGTGAGACCGGGACAGGGATAGGCAACGAGCAGTACTTC. Protein: CASSETGTGIGNEQYF.

The CDR3 nucleotides are TGTGCCAGCAGCTTGGCTGGGGGCGGAGGCTACGAGCAGTACTTC. Residues: CASSLAGGGGYEQYF. The chain uses TRBV5-4 and TRBJ2-7; tentatively, D is TRBD1 (6 bases). The CDR3 extends over 15 amino acids. The V end lost 0 bases, the J end lost 3 bases, and 13 bases lay between the germline ends. From germline, CDR1 is SGHNT and CDR2 YYREEE (reference sequence).

The genes are TRBV7-2 and TRBJ1-4, with unresolved D. The CDR3 consists of 16 residues. Germline-derived CDR1 and CDR2 are SGHTA and FQGNSA. The V gene lost 3 bases and the J gene lost 0 bases, with 11 bases spanning the gap. The CDR3, as DNA: TGTGCCAGCAGCTTCAACCGGCGCGCAACTAATGAAAAACTGTTTTTT. It specifies CASSFNRRATNEKLFF.

This rearrangement joins TRBV5-1 to TRBJ2-2; perhaps TRBD2 as D (6 bases). Trimming cost V 7 bases and J 7 bases, with 23 bases left between them. The CDR3 spans 16 residues. Germline V gene lookup returns CDR1 SGHRS and CDR2 YFSETQ. The CDR3 loop reads CASRGAPGDTNGELFF. The CDR3 DNA reads as TGCGCCAGCCGCGGGGCCCCGGGGGATACGAACGGGGAGCTGTTTTTT.

This clonotype came up a few times. The rearrangement uses TRBV9 and TRBJ1-6, with unresolved D. Trimming removed 4 bases at V and 7 bases at J, with 12 bases between. Germline assignment: CDR1 SGDLS and CDR2 YYNGEE. The CDR3 is made up of 14 amino acids. CDR3 in amino acids: CASSPRIGNSPLHF. The CDR3 bases are TGTGCCAGCAGCCCGCGCATTGGAAATTCACCCCTCCACTTT.

This clonotype has a handful of counts. This clone may be a read error of a much larger clone one base away. This rearrangement joins TRBV5-1 to TRBJ2-5; 9 nucleotides agree with TRBD1. V shed 3 bases, J shed 2 bases, and the junction held 2 bases outside the gene matches. Germline lookup yields CDR1 SGHRS and CDR2 YFSETQ. This CDR3 is 14 amino acids long. The CDR3 region is CASSWGQGQETQYF. As DNA, the CDR3 is TGCGCCAGCAGCTGGGGACAGGGACAAGAGACCCAGTACTTC. Full variable domain (remainder filled in from reference TRBV5-1 and TRBJ2-5): KAGVTQTPRYLIKTRGQQVTLSCSPISGHRSVSWYQQTPGQGLQFLFEYFSETQRNKGNFPGRFSGRQFSNSRSEMNVSTLELGDSALYLCASSWGQGQETQYFGPGTRLLVL.

The CDR3 coding sequence is TGTGCCAGCAGCCGCTTCTTACAGGGGCAAGAGACCCAGTACTTC. Translating gives CASSRFLQGQETQYF. J is TRBJ2-5 and V is TRBV11-2; TRBD1 matches 7 bases. Germline V gene data show CDR1 as SGHAT and CDR2 as FQNNGV. V dropped 5 bases and J dropped 2; count of bases not matched to a gene: 8. The CDR3 has 15 residues.

V usage is TRBV20-1 and J usage is TRBJ2-2; 10 nucleotides align to TRBD1. CDR3 length: 14 residues. J was trimmed by 7 bases and V by 4 bases; bases with no gene match: 6. Germline CDR1 and CDR2: DFQATT and SNEGSKA (reference sequence). The CDR3 loop is CSATGQGGVGELFF. The CDR3 DNA reads as TGCAGTGCTACCGGACAGGGGGGGGTCGGGGAGCTGTTTTTT.

The CDR3 region is CASSIQGTTGELFF. DNA for the CDR3: TGTGCCAGTAGTATTCAGGGGACCACCGGGGAGCTGTTTTTT. The genes are TRBV19 and TRBJ2-2; TRBD1 is a possible D gene (6 bases). Germline CDR1 is LNHDA and CDR2 is SQIVND (reference sequence). The length of the CDR3 is 14 residues. Deletions cut 3 bases from V and 4 bases from J, with 9 bases between.

This clonotype has more than one count but fewer than ten. The chain uses TRBV5-4 and TRBJ2-2, with D possibly matching TRBD2 (6 bases). This CDR3 comprises 15 residues. Trimming pared 3 bases from V and 4 bases from J, leaving 13 bases between. Germline loops: CDR1 SGHNT, CDR2 YYREEE (reference sequence). The CDR3 nucleotides read TGTGCCAGCAGCTCCGCGGGGCAAGGCACCGGGGAGCTGTTTTTT. This sequence encodes CASSSAGQGTGELFF.

In the case of this clonotype: The conserved closing phenylalanine or tryptophan is absent in this CDR3, likely reflecting a read error. V usage is TRBV12-3 or TRBV12-4 and J usage is TRBJ1-2; the D is unclear. This CDR3 region has 13 residues. V lost 2 bases, J lost 7 bases, and 11 bases lay in between. The CDR3 region has the DNA TGTGCCAGCAGTTTATATGATAGGCTTGGCTACACCTAC. It is translated as CASSLYDRLGYTY.

The chain uses TRBV28 and TRBJ1-2, with D possibly matching TRBD1 (5 bases). This CDR3 has 14 residues. The V gene's germline CDR1 is MDHEN and CDR2 SYDVKM. Trimming pared 3 bases from V and 2 bases from J, leaving 10 bases between. The DNA for the CDR3 is TGTGCCAGCAGTTTCAGGGACCGAAACTATGGCTACACCTTC. Amino acid sequence: CASSFRDRNYGYTF.

This chain connects TRBV4-1 to TRBJ1-5; D may be TRBD1 (5 bases). Trimming stripped 4 bases from V and 0 bases from J, with 13 bases between. CDR3 size: 16 residues. Germline CDR1 reads MGHRA; CDR2 reads YSYEKL. The CDR3 bases are TGCGCCAGCAGCCCCCTCCAGGGTGATAGCAATCAGCCCCAGCATTTT. Translation: CASSPLQGDSNQPQHF.

The V gene is TRBV5-1, the J gene TRBJ2-3, with 14 nucleotides matching TRBD2. With 3 bases clipped from V and 8 bases from J, the junction kept 5 bases outside the gene matches. Germline assignment: CDR1 SGHRS and CDR2 YFSETQ. This CDR3 is 15 amino acids long. This chain's CDR3 is CASSWGTSGGGTQYF. The CDR3, as DNA: TGCGCCAGCAGCTGGGGGACTAGCGGGGGAGGTACGCAGTATTTT.

This clonotype was counted only a few times. The V gene is TRBV4-3, the J gene TRBJ2-7, with 10 bases identical to TRBD1. The CDR3 is made up of 15 amino acids. Germline V gene lookup returns CDR1 LGHNA and CDR2 YSLEER. V shed 4 bases, J shed 5 bases, and the junction held 8 bases outside the gene matches. For the CDR3, the DNA is TGCGCCAGCAGCCCTCTTCCGGGACAGGGGAACGAGCAGTACTTC. Translating it yields CASSPLPGQGNEQYF.

The V call is TRBV4-1, the J call TRBJ1-5; D gene ambiguous. CDR1 is MGHRA and CDR2 is YSYEKL in the germline V gene. CDR3 length: 14 amino acids. Trimming stripped 6 bases from V and 0 bases from J, with 9 bases between. The CDR3 DNA is TGCGCCAGCAGTCGTCTTCCTAGCAATCAGCCCCAGCATTTT. Its translation: CASSRLPSNQPQHF.

This chain connects TRBV4-1 to TRBJ1-1, with 7 bases that match TRBD1. The CDR3 has 16 amino acids. Per germline, CDR1 MGHRA and CDR2 YSYEKL. The V gene end was trimmed by 0 bases and the J gene end by 8 bases; junction bases not matched to a gene: 12. CDR3: CASSQEQGPQRIEAFF. For the CDR3, the DNA is TGCGCCAGCAGCCAAGAACAGGGGCCGCAACGGATAGAAGCTTTCTTT.

The V gene is TRBV20-1, the J gene TRBJ1-2; D uncertain. Germline lookup yields CDR1 DFQATT and CDR2 SNEGSKA (reference sequence). The CDR3 loop spans 14 amino acids. The V end was cut by 6 bases, the J end by 1 base, with 15 bases between. The CDR3 bases are TGCAGTGCCATAAATAGAAAAAATAACTATGGCTACACCTTC. Encoded protein: CSAINRKNNYGYTF.

There are a few counts of this clonotype. The chain carries TRBV12-3 or TRBV12-4 and TRBJ2-1; 9 nucleotides align to TRBD1. CDR3 size: 14 residues. Trimming took 2 bases from V and 7 from J; bases not matched to a gene: 3. CDR3 in DNA: TGTGCCAGCAGTTTAAGGGACAGGGAAAATGAGCAGTTCTTC. Its protein product is CASSLRDRENEQFF.

This clonotype was counted at least ten times. The rearrangement joins TRBV7-2 to TRBJ2-1; 11 nucleotides align to TRBD2. This CDR3 contains 14 residues. Germline CDR1 SGHTA, CDR2 FQGNSA. Trimming at V came to 5 bases and at J to 5 bases, leaving 2 bases not matched to a gene. In DNA form, the CDR3 reads TGTGCCAGCAGCCCTAGCGGGGGGAACAATGAGCAGTTCTTC. It specifies CASSPSGGNNEQFF.

The V gene is TRBV14, the J gene TRBJ2-6; D is unresolved. The CDR3 sequence is 15 residues long. Trimming cost V 4 bases and J 0 bases, with 7 bases left between them. CDR1 and CDR2 (germline): SGHDN, FVKESK. CDR3 amino acids: CASSPWSSGANVLTF. CDR3 sequence (DNA): TGTGCCAGCAGCCCTTGGTCCTCTGGGGCCAACGTCCTGACTTTC.

This clonotype occurred a few times. The rearrangement joins TRBV4-3 to TRBJ2-1; the D gene could be TRBD1 or TRBD2 (5 bases each). This CDR3 comprises 16 residues. Germline loops: CDR1 LGHNA, CDR2 YSLEER. V dropped 3 bases and J dropped 4 bases, with 16 bases sitting between them. CDR3 in DNA: TGCGCCAGCAGCCACACAAGGGACGCTTCTTACAATGAGCAGTTCTTC. Translated: CASSHTRDASYNEQFF.